Below, one TCR beta chain is given with its context. The data derive from a study of blood T cell repertoires in COVID-19. Background on the study: The analysed material was cDNA or gDNA that came from T cells, B-cell-depleted T cells, or PBMCs.

In the authors' methods: Nucleated cell number was recorded as an estimate derived from reference gene primer amplification. The assay was immunoSEQ multiplex PCR, and TCRdb's table has in-frame clones only and misses some. That table gives V, J and clone size, and the DNA gave D and trimming. The sample lists 350,000 or so clones, approximately 90% occurring once. V gave up 4 bases and J gave up 1 base; unmatched junction bases: 7. CDR3 length: 16 residues. Per the germline V gene, CDR1 is MNHNS and CDR2 is SASEGT. The sequence was collected from a woman aged 25 to 39 with COVID-19, enrolled during active disease. The sequencing sample was made of peripheral blood. This rearrangement joins TRBV6-1 to TRBJ1-1; TRBD1 matches 9 bases. The CDR3, as DNA: TGTGCCAGCAGTGCAAACAGGGGGCGTCGGAACACTGAAGCTTTCTTT. This translates into CASSANRGRRNTEAFF.